This T cell receptor beta chain was observed in a study of blood T cell repertoires in COVID-19. Per the original data handling: Amplification from reference gene primers served as the basis for estimated nucleated cell counts. The repertoire was sequenced with immunoSEQ multiplex PCR; TCRdb's copy has only in-frame clones and lacks some. D and trimming were read from the DNA, whereas the V and J calls and clone size are those reported in that table. Here the sample spans about 80,000 clones, around four fifths being singletons. Sequencing was done on a sample of peripheral blood. The sequence derives from an elderly man with active or convalescent COVID-19.

The CDR3 nucleotides are TGCGCCAGCAGCTTGATTCCCGGGAATGAGCAGTTCTTC. This gives the protein CASSLIPGNEQFF. The chain recombines TRBV5-1 with TRBJ2-1; no reliable D call. The germline CDR1 and CDR2 sequences are SGHRS and YFSETQ. This CDR3 is built from 13 residues. The V end lost 1 base, the J end lost 7 bases, and 9 bases lay between the germline ends.